This T cell receptor (beta chain) appears in the sequencing data of a study of siplizumab effects on memory and regulatory T cells. CDR3 length: 15 residues. Trimming cost V 2 bases and J 5 bases, with 15 bases left between them. CDR1 MNHEY and CDR2 SVGAGI come from the germline V gene. Findings and limits, study-wide: There appeared to be greater diversity in naive T cells than in memory cells, and naive T cells seemed major contributors to the alloresponse.

Some clones are missing from TCRdb's copy, which holds only in-frame ones; the method was immunoSEQ multiplex PCR. Of some 110,000 clones in the sample, about 94% were seen once. A word on this clone: The antigen remains unidentified.

The V call is TRBV6-5, the J call TRBJ2-5, with D perhaps given as TRBD1 or TRBD2 (7 bases each). Sequenced: Tregs sorted from blood. The origin of this receptor is a human donor in good health. The CDR3 here is CASSYAGGGVETQYF. The CDR3 nucleotides read TGTGCCAGCAGTTACGCAGGGGGGGGCGTGGAGACCCAGTACTTC.